These 20 T cell receptor beta chains came from one sample sequenced in a study of metastatic and nonmetastatic thyroid tumors. Prior to thyroid surgery, none of the patients had received any treatment. TCRdb reanalyzed the PCR reads with MiXCR. The sample has about 43,000 clones, under 4% seen once. What was sequenced was blood. The receptors were gathered from a female donor with papillary thyroid cancer or a benign thyroid nodule (not recorded which). Some clones in this sample may be carry-over from other donors' samples.

Many counts were recorded for this clone. The rearrangement uses TRBV19 and TRBJ2-7, with D possibly TRBD1 on 6 matching bases. The CDR3 runs to 17 residues. The V end was cut by 2 bases, the J end by 3 bases, with 20 bases between. Germline lookup yields CDR1 LNHDA and CDR2 SQIVND (reference sequence). The CDR3 here is CASSITGRGHSIYEQYF. CDR3 coding DNA: TGTGCCAGTAGTATAACGGGCAGGGGCCATTCTATCTACGAGCAGTACTTC.

This clone was seen at least ten times. The chain employs TRBV7-3 and TRBJ2-3, with 8 nucleotides matching TRBD2. Germline lookup yields CDR1 SGHTA and CDR2 FQGTGA. The CDR3 loop spans 16 amino acids. V dropped 2 bases and J dropped 1; count of bases not matched to a gene: 5. The CDR3 DNA reads as TGTGCCAGCAGCTTAGGCATCGGGAGGGGCACAGATACGCAGTATTTT. Amino acids: CASSLGIGRGTDTQYF.

The table lists this clone with a few counts. V usage is TRBV6-2 or TRBV6-3 and J usage is TRBJ1-2; possibly TRBD1 for D (5 bases). CDR1 is MNHEY and CDR2 is SVGEGT in the germline V gene. The CDR3 has 12 residues. V lost 5 bases, J lost 7 bases, and 11 bases lay in between. In nucleotides, the CDR3 is TGTGCCAGCAGTGGGAACAGGCCTGGCTACACCTTC. Translating it yields CASSGNRPGYTF.

This clone showed up many times. The chain is built from TRBV24-1 and TRBJ2-1; D is possibly TRBD1 (5 bases). V lost 6 bases, J lost 12 bases, and 20 bases lay in between. The germline CDR1 and CDR2 sequences are KGHDR and SFDVKD. The length of the CDR3 is 14 residues. CDR3 in amino acids: CATSTWTRPLGQFF. CDR3 DNA sequence: TGTGCCACCAGTACCTGGACAAGGCCGTTAGGGCAGTTCTTC.

This clone was found a few times. The V call is TRBV10-2, the J call TRBJ2-1; 12 bases align to TRBD2. With V trimmed by 2 bases and J by 9 bases, 5 bases remained unmatched. This CDR3 has 15 residues. CDR1 and CDR2 from the germline V gene are WSHSY and SAAADI. Here the CDR3 reads CASSEGLAGLFEQFF. The CDR3 DNA follows: TGCGCCAGCAGTGAGGGACTAGCGGGATTATTTGAGCAGTTCTTC.

This clone was seen repeatedly, ten times or more. The chain links TRBV6-1 to TRBJ2-1, with 9 bases identical to TRBD1. Germline CDR1 reads MNHNS; CDR2 reads SASEGT. V shed 2 bases and J 4 bases; nucleotides not matched to a gene: 9. The CDR3 is 17 residues long. The CDR3 protein is CASSEQPLGTGYNEQFF. The CDR3 DNA reads TGTGCCAGCAGTGAACAACCCCTCGGGACAGGGTACAATGAGCAGTTCTTC.

CDR3 amino acids: CASSSSGGNTQYF. CDR3 DNA sequence: TGTGCCAGCTCGAGTAGCGGGGGTAATACGCAGTATTTT. This chain connects TRBV27 to TRBJ2-3, with 9 bases lining up with TRBD2. The CDR3 runs 13 residues. Germline V lookup: CDR1 MNHEY, CDR2 SMNVEV (reference sequence). The junction had 7 bases not matched to a gene; V was cut back by 8 bases and J by 7 bases.

This clone was counted at least ten times. No DNA is shown, since the ends of the CDR3 on it are uncertain; the CDR3 is the one TCRdb lists. The gene calls are TRBV20-1 and TRBJ2-3; the table gives TRBD2 as D, unverified against the DNA. The CDR3 sequence runs 15 residues, both termini included. Germline V gives CDR1 DFQATT, CDR2 SNEGSKA (reference sequence). CDR3 sequence reads: CSASSTSGAQIRSIF.

This clone was seen many times. This chain uses TRBV3-1 with TRBJ2-6, with a weak D call TRBD2 (5 bases). This CDR3 contains 16 residues. Trimming cost V 4 bases and J 0 bases, with 10 bases left between them. CDR1 is LGHDT, CDR2 YNNKEL, per germline (reference sequence). This CDR3 reads CASSPTTSSGANVLTF. The CDR3 DNA reads as TGTGCCAGCAGCCCAACTACTAGCTCTGGGGCCAACGTCCTGACTTTC.

This clone was recorded a few times. The J gene is TRBJ1-1, the V gene TRBV28; the D is unclear. The germline CDR1 and CDR2 sequences are MDHEN and SYDVKM. V lost 4 bases to trimming and J lost 0 bases, with 12 bases between them. The CDR3 has 15 amino acids. The CDR3: CASSSPVRLNTEAFF. As DNA, the CDR3 is TGTGCCAGCAGTTCGCCGGTACGGTTGAACACTGAAGCTTTCTTT.

As to this clone: A much more abundant neighbour one base away suggests this may be a read error. The chain has TRBV12-3 or TRBV12-4 and TRBJ2-1; unclear D gene. This CDR3 is 16 amino acids long. In nucleotides, the CDR3 is TGTGCCAGCATTTTAGTCGCGACTCTTAGTTTTCGTGAGCAGTTCTTC. This sequence encodes CASILVATLSFREQFF.

This clone was detected ten times or more. The rearrangement links TRBV6-2 or TRBV6-3 to TRBJ2-3, with 9 nucleotides matching TRBD1. V lost 5 bases and J lost 2; bases outside the gene matches: 14. Looked up from germline, CDR1 is MNHEY and CDR2 is SVGEGT. The CDR3 is 18 residues long. In DNA, the CDR3 is TGTGCCAGCAGTCGCCGGCCCGACAGGGGGTACCACACAGATACGCAGTATTTT. As protein: CASSRRPDRGYHTDTQYF.

The chain joins TRBV7-6 to TRBJ2-1; D uncertain. Germline CDR1 reads SGHVS; CDR2 reads FNYEAQ. The CDR3 contains 14 residues. Trimming took off 2 bases at V and 13 bases at J, with 18 bases between the two ends. As DNA, the CDR3 is TGTGCCAGCAGCTTATTCTCGACCGAGCTGGGACAGTTCTTC. Its translation is CASSLFSTELGQFF.

At least ten counts were recorded for this clone. The V call is TRBV7-3, the J call TRBJ2-3; a weak D match, TRBD2 (5 bases). The V end was cut by 2 bases, the J end by 4 bases, with 10 bases between. The CDR3 is 14 amino acids. The germline CDR1 and CDR2 sequences are SGHTA and FQGTGA. Written as DNA, the CDR3 is TGTGCCAGCAGCTTAGGGGTGGAGGCAGATACGCAGTATTTT. It codes for CASSLGVEADTQYF.

The sample holds a few counts of this clone. The rearrangement joins TRBV5-1 to TRBJ2-7, with 8 positions matching TRBD2. With V trimmed by 4 bases and J by 3 bases, 9 bases remained unmatched. Germline V gives CDR1 SGHRS, CDR2 YFSETQ. The CDR3 runs to 15 residues. The CDR3 DNA reads as TGCGCCAGCAGCCACCCTGAGCGGGGGCGCTACGAGCAGTACTTC. It encodes CASSHPERGRYEQYF.

This clone occurred a few times. The V gene is TRBV7-3, the J gene TRBJ2-2, with TRBD2 matching over 8 bases. CDR1 is SGHTA and CDR2 is FQGTGA in the germline V gene. Trimming at V came to 2 bases and at J to 0 bases, leaving 2 bases not matched to a gene. CDR3 size: 16 residues. The CDR3 coding sequence is TGTGCCAGCAGCTTACGGGGGGGGGCGAACACCGGGGAGCTGTTTTTT. This gives the protein CASSLRGGANTGELFF. Drawing the rest from reference TRBV7-3 and TRBJ2-2, the complete variable domain is GAGVSQTPSNKVTEKGKYVELRCDPISGHTALYWYRQSLGQGPEFLIYFQGTGAADDSGLPNDRFFAVRPEGSVSTLKIQRTERGDSAVYLCASSLRGGANTGELFFGEGSRLTVL.

V and J are TRBV28 and TRBJ2-7; D ambiguous. CDR1 and CDR2 (germline): MDHEN, SYDVKM. Trimming stripped 6 bases from V and 6 bases from J, with 18 bases between. This CDR3 region has 14 residues. DNA for the CDR3: TGTGCCAGCAGCTCCCGTTCCTCGATGACCGAGCAGTACTTC. Translated, it gives CASSSRSSMTEQYF.

This clone has ten or more counts. The rearrangement links TRBV2 to TRBJ2-7; TRBD1 matches 7 bases. This CDR3 spans 14 amino acids. The V segment lost 1 base and the J segment 2 bases; nucleotides outside the gene matches: 2. Germline CDR1 is SNHLY and CDR2 is FYNNEI. The CDR3 nucleotides are TGTGCCAGCAGTGAAGAGGGGGCCGCCTACGAGCAGTACTTC. Its protein product is CASSEEGAAYEQYF.

This clone was seen ten or more times. The CDR3 DNA follows: TGTGCCAGCAGCCAAGGGGAGTGGACAGGTTACACCTTC. Its protein is CASSQGEWTGYTF. The chain is built from TRBV14 and TRBJ1-2, with 7 bases matching TRBD1. The germline gives CDR1 SGHDN, CDR2 FVKESK. Trimming took 1 base from V and 11 from J; bases not matched to a gene: 7. The CDR3 spans 13 residues.

This clone was observed a single time. V and J are TRBV6-1 and TRBJ2-3, with TRBD1 as a possible D gene (6 bases). Near its end, the DNA agrees better with TRBJ1-5, so the J call may be wrong. CDR1 is MNHNS and CDR2 is SASEGT in the germline V gene. The CDR3 has 15 amino acids. This CDR3 is CASSDLAGHTDTQHF. Here the CDR3 DNA reads TGTGCCAGCAGTGACCTAGCGGGACACACAGATACGCAGCATTTT.